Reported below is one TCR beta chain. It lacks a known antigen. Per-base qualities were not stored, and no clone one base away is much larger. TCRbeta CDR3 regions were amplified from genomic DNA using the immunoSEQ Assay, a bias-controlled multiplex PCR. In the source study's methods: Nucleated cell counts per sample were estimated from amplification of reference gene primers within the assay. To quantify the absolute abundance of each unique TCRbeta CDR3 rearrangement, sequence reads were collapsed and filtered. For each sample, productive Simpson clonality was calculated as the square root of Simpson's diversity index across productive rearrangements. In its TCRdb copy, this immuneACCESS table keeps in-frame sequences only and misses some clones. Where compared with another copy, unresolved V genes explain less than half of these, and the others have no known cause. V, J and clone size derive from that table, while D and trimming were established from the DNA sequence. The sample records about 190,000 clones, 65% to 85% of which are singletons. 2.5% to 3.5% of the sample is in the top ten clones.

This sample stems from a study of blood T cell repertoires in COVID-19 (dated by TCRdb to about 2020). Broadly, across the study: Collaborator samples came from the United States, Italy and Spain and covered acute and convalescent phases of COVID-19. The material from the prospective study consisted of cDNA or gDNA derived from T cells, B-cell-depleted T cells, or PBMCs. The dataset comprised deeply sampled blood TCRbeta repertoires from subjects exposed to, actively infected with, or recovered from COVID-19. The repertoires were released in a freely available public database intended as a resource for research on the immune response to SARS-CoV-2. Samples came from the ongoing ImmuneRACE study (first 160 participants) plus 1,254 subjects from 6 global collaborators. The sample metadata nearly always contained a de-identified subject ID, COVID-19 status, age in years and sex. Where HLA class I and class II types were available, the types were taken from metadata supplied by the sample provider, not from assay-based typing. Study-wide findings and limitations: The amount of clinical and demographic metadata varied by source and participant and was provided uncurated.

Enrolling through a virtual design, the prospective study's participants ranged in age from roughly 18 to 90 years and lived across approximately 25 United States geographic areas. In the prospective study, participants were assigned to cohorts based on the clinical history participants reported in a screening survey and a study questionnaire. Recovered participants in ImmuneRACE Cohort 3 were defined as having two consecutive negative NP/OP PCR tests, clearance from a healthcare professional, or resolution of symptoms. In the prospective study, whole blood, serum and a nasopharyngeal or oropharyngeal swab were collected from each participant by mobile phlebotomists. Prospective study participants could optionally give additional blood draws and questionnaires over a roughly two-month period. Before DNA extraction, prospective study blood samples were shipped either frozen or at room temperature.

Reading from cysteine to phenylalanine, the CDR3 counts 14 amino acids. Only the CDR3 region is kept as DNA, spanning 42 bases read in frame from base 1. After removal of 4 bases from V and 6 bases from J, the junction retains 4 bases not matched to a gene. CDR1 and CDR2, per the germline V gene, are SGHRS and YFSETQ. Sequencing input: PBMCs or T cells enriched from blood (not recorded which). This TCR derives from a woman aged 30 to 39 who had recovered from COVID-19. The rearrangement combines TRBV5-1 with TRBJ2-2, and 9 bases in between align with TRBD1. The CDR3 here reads CASSQTGGAGELFF. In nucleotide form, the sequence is TGCGCCAGCAGCCAGACAGGGGGGGCCGGGGAGCTGTTTTTT.